This TCR beta chain was identified during a study of blood T cells in healthy people across ages. Germline assignment: CDR1 SNHLY and CDR2 FYNNEI. The CDR3 extends over 18 amino acids. Unmatched junction bases numbered 18, after V lost 7 bases and J lost 1 base. Together with a sample-barcoded 5' primer, a J-beta primer mix was included in a second PCR lasting roughly 7 to 11 cycles. In TCRdb, the 5' RACE reads were re-called with MiXCR into one record per CDR3 protein. This table has roughly 1.5 million distinct CDR3 sequences, 35% to 45% appearing once. The chain has TRBV2 and TRBJ2-5; TRBD1 agrees at 7 bases. This clonotype originated in a woman between 18 and 29 years old in good health. Sequenced sample: blood. CDR3 DNA sequence: TGTGCCAGCAATAGACAGGGATCACAAACGCAGATCCAAGAGACCCAGTACTTC. Protein sequence: CASNRQGSQTQIQETQYF.